Listed below are T cell receptor beta chains from one sample, sequenced in a study of cytomegalovirus exposure and HLA in healthy donors. Measured with immunoSEQ multiplex PCR; TCRdb has only the in-frame clones, and not every one. The sample consists of some 340,000 clones, about 85% of them appearing once. Material for sequencing was PBMCs. The receptors were gathered from a woman aged 25-40 years in good health and CMV-seropositive. CDR3s include the opening cysteine and the closing phenylalanine or tryptophan. D genes are given only for firm matches. Clone size, where shown, is once, few, many, or a class for clones that have expanded.

j_call d_call v_call clone_size cdr3_aa cdr3_nt
TRBJ2-7 . TRBV28 . CASSLLFSYEQYF TGTGCCAGCAGTCTGCTCTTTTCCTACGAGCAGTACTTC
TRBJ1-5 . TRBV30 . CAWIGKGGNQPQHF TGTGCCTGGATTGGAAAGGGCGGCAATCAGCCCCAGCATTTT
TRBJ1-1 TRBD1 TRBV19 . CASSHGTDTEAFF TGTGCCAGTAGTCATGGGACAGACACTGAAGCTTTCTTT
TRBJ1-4 . TRBV5-1 few CASSPAGPSNEKLFF TGCGCCAGCAGTCCTGCGGGACCCTCAAATGAAAAACTGTTTTTT
TRBJ1-5 . TRBV7-8 . CASSPDRNQPQHF TGTGCCAGCAGTCCTGACAGAAATCAGCCCCAGCATTTT
TRBJ2-7 TRBD1 TRBV7-3 . CASSHGQGYEQYF TGTGCCAGCAGCCATGGACAGGGTTACGAGCAGTACTTC
TRBJ2-5 . TRBV5-1 . CASSLQGGGETQYF TGCGCCAGCAGCTTGCAGGGCGGAGGAGAGACCCAGTACTTC
TRBJ1-4 . TRBV27 . CASSFTGLNEKLFF TGTGCCAGCAGTTTTACAGGGCTGAATGAAAAACTGTTTTTT
TRBJ2-3 TRBD2 TRBV28 . CASSGSSAASGESSTDTQYF TGTGCCAGCAGTGGGTCCTCCGCGGCTAGCGGGGAGTCTAGCACAGATACGCAGTATTTT
TRBJ2-1 TRBD1 TRBV7-3 . CASSSPGTGAKNEQFF TGTGCCAGCAGCTCCCCCGGGACAGGGGCGAAAAATGAGCAGTTCTTC
TRBJ2-5 . TRBV7-6 . CASSPSGGPKETQYF TGTGCCAGCAGCCCCTCCGGGGGTCCTAAAGAGACCCAGTACTTC
TRBJ1-2 TRBD1 TRBV2 . CASMRRQGNYGYTF TGTGCCAGCATGCGAAGACAGGGAAACTATGGCTATACCTTC
TRBJ2-3 TRBD2 TRBV9 . CASSVYSGGNTDTQYF TGTGCCAGCAGCGTATACTCGGGGGGTAATACAGATACGCAGTATTTT
TRBJ2-1 . TRBV11-1 . CASSLLHGTYNEQFF TGTGCCAGCAGCTTATTGCACGGGACCTACAATGAGCAGTTCTTC
TRBJ1-3 TRBD1 TRBV9 . CASSLGTGAGNTIYF TGTGCCAGCAGCCTGGGGACAGGGGCTGGAAACACCATATATTTT
TRBJ1-5 TRBD1 TRBV29-1 . CSLRGPLQPQHF TGCAGCTTAAGGGGGCCCCTTCAGCCCCAGCATTTT
TRBJ2-7 TRBD1 TRBV7-3 . CASSLDRGPYEQYF TGTGCCAGCAGCCTTGACAGGGGTCCCTACGAGCAGTACTTC
TRBJ1-2 TRBD1 TRBV2 . CASSQQGDYGYTF TGTGCCAGCAGCCAACAGGGGGACTATGGCTACACCTTC
TRBJ2-7 TRBD2 TRBV7-6 . CASSPRGGGGEQYF TGTGCCAGCAGCCCACGAGGCGGGGGAGGTGAGCAGTACTTC
TRBJ2-3 TRBD2 TRBV7-3 . CASSFGGRATDTQYF TGTGCCAGCAGCTTCGGCGGGAGGGCCACAGATACGCAGTATTTT
TRBJ2-1 TRBD2 TRBV11-3 . CASSLVLAGSSYNEQFF TGTGCCAGCAGCTTAGTTCTAGCGGGGAGCTCCTACAATGAGCAGTTCTTC
TRBJ1-4 TRBD1 TRBV5-1 . CASSPGGGQDEKLFF TGCGCCAGCAGCCCAGGGGGTGGGCAGGATGAAAAACTGTTTTTT
TRBJ1-3 TRBD1 TRBV6-1 . CASSETGGGAGNTIYF TGTGCCAGCAGTGAAACAGGGGGCGGCGCTGGAAACACCATATATTTT
TRBJ1-1 TRBD1 TRBV27 . CASGRGMNTEAFF TGTGCCAGCGGCAGGGGGATGAACACTGAAGCTTTCTTT
TRBJ2-3 TRBD2 TRBV11-2 once CASSALAGRSTDTQYF TGTGCCAGCAGCGCACTAGCGGGCCGCTCCACAGATACGCAGTATTTT
TRBJ1-3 TRBD1 TRBV5-1 . CASSNQGASGNTIYF TGCGCCAGCAGCAATCAGGGGGCTAGTGGAAACACCATATATTTT
TRBJ2-1 . TRBV7-2 . CASLGQLDEQFF TGTGCCTCTTTGGGGCAGTTGGATGAGCAGTTCTTC
TRBJ2-3 TRBD2 TRBV9 . CASSEQLAGDTDTQYF TGTGCCAGCAGCGAACAACTAGCGGGGGACACAGATACGCAGTATTTT
TRBJ2-6 . TRBV7-2 . CASSPFSGANVLTF TGTGCCAGCAGCCCTTTCTCTGGGGCCAACGTCCTGACTTTC
TRBJ2-1 TRBD2 TRBV7-3 . CASSLDGTSGSFGEQFF TGTGCCAGCAGCTTAGACGGCACTAGCGGGAGTTTTGGTGAGCAGTTCTTC
TRBJ2-7 TRBD1 TRBV15 . CATSTRTGNYEQYF TGTGCCACCAGCACCCGGACAGGAAACTACGAGCAGTACTTC
TRBJ1-1 TRBD1 TRBV5-1 once CASSLEGTAYTEAFF TGCGCCAGCAGCTTGGAAGGGACAGCCTACACTGAAGCTTTCTTT
TRBJ1-2 . TRBV11-2 . CASSLRGPYGYTF TGTGCCAGCAGCTTAAGGGGACCCTATGGCTACACCTTC
TRBJ2-1 . TRBV5-1 . CASSSLGGGPTFF TGCGCCAGCAGCTCGTTAGGCGGGGGCCCGACGTTCTTC
TRBJ2-7 TRBD2 TRBV15 . CATSSTSGGYLEQYF TGTGCCACCAGCAGCACTAGCGGGGGATATCTCGAGCAGTACTTC
TRBJ1-4 . TRBV25-1 . CASSLNSGAKLFF TGTGCCAGCAGTTTGAATTCCGGTGCAAAACTGTTTTTT
TRBJ1-4 . TRBV29-1 . CSVAVAPSSYEKLFF TGCAGCGTTGCCGTCGCTCCATCATCCTATGAAAAACTGTTTTTT
TRBJ2-6 . TRBV10-1 once CASSESSSISGANVLTF TGCGCCAGCAGTGAGTCGAGCAGTATCTCTGGGGCCAACGTCCTGACTTTC
TRBJ2-7 TRBD1 TRBV7-3 . CASSSTGGYEQYF TGTGCCAGCAGCTCGACAGGGGGCTACGAGCAGTACTTC
TRBJ2-7 . TRBV27 few CASSLSWDLFYEQYF TGTGCCAGCAGTTTATCGTGGGACCTATTCTACGAGCAGTACTTC
TRBJ2-3 . TRBV19 . CASSIYEDTQYF TGTGCCAGTAGTATATATGAAGATACGCAGTATTTT
TRBJ1-4 . TRBV28 . CASSLSTAGNPKELFF TGTGCCAGCAGTTTAAGTACGGCAGGGAATCCGAAAGAACTGTTTTTT
TRBJ1-3 . TRBV9 . CASSVVDLHPIEDFGNTIYF TGTGCCAGCAGCGTAGTGGATTTGCATCCGATCGAGGATTTTGGAAACACCATATATTTT